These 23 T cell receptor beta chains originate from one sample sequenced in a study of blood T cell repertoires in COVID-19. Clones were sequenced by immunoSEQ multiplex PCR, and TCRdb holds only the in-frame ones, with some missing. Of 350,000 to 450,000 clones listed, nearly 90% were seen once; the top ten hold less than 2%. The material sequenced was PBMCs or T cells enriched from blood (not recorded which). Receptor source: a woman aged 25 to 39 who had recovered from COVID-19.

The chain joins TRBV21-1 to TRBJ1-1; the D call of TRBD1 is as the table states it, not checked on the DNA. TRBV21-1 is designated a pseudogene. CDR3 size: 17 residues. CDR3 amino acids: CASSPPGTGQKNTEAFF. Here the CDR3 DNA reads TGTGCCAGCAGCCCACCCGGGACAGGGCAGAAGAACACTGAAGCTTTCTTT.

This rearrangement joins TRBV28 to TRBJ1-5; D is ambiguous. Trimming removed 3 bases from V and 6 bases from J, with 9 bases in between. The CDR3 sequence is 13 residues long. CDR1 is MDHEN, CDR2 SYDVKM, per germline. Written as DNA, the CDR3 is TGTGCCAGCAGTTTCCCCGGTACTCAGCCCCAGCATTTT. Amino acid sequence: CASSFPGTQPQHF.

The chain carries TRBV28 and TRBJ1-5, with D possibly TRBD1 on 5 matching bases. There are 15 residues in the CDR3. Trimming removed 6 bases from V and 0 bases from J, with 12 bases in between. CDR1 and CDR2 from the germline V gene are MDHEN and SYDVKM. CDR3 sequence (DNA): TGTGCCAGCAGCGAAGGGGCCTATAGCAATCAGCCCCAGCATTTT. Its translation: CASSEGAYSNQPQHF.

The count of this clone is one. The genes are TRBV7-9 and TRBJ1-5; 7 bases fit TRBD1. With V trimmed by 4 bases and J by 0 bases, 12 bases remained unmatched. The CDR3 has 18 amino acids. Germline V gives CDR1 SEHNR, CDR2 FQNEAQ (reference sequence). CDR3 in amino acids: CASSYIRDSRVSNQPQHF. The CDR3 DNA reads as TGTGCCAGCAGCTACATCCGGGACAGCCGAGTTAGCAATCAGCCCCAGCATTTT.

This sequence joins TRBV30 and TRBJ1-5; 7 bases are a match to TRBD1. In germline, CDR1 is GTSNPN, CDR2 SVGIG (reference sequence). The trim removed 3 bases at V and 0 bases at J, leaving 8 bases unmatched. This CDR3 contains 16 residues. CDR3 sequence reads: CAWRSGTVYSNQPQHF. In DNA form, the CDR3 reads TGTGCCTGGAGATCGGGGACAGTGTATAGCAATCAGCCCCAGCATTTT.

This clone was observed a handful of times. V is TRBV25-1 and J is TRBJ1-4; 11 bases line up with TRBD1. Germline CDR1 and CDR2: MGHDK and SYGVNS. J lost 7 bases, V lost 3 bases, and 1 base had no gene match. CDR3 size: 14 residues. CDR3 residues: CASSEGTGGEKLFF. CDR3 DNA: TGTGCCAGCAGTGAGGGGACAGGGGGTGAAAAACTGTTTTTT.

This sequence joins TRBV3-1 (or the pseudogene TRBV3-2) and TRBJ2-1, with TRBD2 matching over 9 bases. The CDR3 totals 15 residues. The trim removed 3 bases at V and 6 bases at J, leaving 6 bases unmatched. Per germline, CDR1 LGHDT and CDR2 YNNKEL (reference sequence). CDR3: CASSQLLAGLNEQFF. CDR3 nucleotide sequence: TGTGCCAGCAGCCAGCTGCTAGCGGGACTCAATGAGCAGTTCTTC.

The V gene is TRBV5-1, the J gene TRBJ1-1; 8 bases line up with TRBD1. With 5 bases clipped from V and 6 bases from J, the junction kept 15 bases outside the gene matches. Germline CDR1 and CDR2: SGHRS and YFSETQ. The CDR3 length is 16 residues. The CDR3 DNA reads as TGCGCCAGCAGTCTTCCGGGACAGGTTCGATCTTCTGAAGCTTTCTTT. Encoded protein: CASSLPGQVRSSEAFF.

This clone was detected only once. As DNA, the CDR3 is TGTGCCAGCAGCCGGACAGGGGGAAACACCATATATTTT. Translation gives CASSRTGGNTIYF. The chain uses TRBV27 and TRBJ1-3; 8 bases are shared with TRBD1. From germline, CDR1 is MNHEY and CDR2 SMNVEV (reference sequence). The CDR3 runs to 13 residues. The ends lost 6 bases at V and 4 bases at J; junction bases unmatched: 2.

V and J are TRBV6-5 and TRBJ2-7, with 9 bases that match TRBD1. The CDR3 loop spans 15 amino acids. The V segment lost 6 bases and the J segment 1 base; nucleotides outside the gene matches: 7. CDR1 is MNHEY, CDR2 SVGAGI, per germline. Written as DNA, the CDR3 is TGTGCCAGCAGAAGCGGACAGGGGACTTCCTACGAGCAGTACTTC. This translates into CASRSGQGTSYEQYF.

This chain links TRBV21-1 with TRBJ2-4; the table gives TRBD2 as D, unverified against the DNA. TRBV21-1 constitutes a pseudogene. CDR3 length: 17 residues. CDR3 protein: CASSNTLATQRKNIQYF. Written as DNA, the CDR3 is TGTGCCAGCAGTAATACGCTAGCTACTCAAAGAAAAAACATTCAGTACTTC.

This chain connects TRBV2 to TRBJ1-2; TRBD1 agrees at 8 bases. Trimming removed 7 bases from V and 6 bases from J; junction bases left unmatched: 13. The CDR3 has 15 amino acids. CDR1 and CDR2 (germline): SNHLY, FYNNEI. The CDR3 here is CASNQDRDLANGYTF. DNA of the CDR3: TGTGCCAGCAACCAGGACAGGGATTTGGCAAATGGCTACACCTTC.

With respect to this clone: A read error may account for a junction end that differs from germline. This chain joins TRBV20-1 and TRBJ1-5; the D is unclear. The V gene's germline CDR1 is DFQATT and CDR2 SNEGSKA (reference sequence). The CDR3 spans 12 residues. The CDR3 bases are TGCAGCGCTAGTGGAGTTTTAAGGCCCCAGCATTTT. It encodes CSASGVLRPQHF.

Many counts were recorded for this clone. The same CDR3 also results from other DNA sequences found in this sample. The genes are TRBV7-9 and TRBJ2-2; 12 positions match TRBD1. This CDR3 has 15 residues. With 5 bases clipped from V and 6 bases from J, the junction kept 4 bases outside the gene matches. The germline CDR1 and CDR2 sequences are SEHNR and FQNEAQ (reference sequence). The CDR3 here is CASSRGTGGSGELFF. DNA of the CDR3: TGTGCCAGCAGCCGCGGGACAGGGGGCTCCGGGGAGCTGTTTTTT.

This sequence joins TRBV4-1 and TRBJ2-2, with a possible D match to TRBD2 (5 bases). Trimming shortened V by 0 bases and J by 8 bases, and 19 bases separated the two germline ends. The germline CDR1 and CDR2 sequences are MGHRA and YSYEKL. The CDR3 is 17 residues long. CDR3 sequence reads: CASSQDRGGVQAGELFF. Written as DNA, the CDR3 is TGCGCCAGCAGCCAAGATCGGGGTGGGGTCCAAGCGGGGGAGCTGTTTTTT.

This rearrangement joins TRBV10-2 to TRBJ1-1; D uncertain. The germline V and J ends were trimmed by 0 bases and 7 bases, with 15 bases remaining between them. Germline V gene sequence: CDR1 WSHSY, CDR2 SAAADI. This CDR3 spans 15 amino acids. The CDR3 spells CASSESNTGGNEAFF. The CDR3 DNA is TGCGCCAGCAGTGAGTCAAACACGGGAGGCAATGAAGCTTTCTTT.

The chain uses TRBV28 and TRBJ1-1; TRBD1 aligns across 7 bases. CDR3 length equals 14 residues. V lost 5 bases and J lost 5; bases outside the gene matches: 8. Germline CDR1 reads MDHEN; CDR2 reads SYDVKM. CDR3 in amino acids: CASSPGYRGTEAFF. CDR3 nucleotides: TGTGCCAGCAGTCCCGGCTACAGGGGTACTGAAGCTTTCTTT.

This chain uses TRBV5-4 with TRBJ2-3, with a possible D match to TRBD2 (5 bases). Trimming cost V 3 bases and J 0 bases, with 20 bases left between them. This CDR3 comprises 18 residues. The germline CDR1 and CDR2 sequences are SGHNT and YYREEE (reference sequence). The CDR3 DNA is TGTGCCAGCAGCTCAGGCCAGCGGTTACCCAGTAGCACAGATACGCAGTATTTT. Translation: CASSSGQRLPSSTDTQYF. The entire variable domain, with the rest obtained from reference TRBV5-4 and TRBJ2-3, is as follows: ETGVTQSPTHLIKTRGQQVTLRCSSQSGHNTVSWYQQALGQGPQFIFQYYREEENGRGNFPPRFSGLQFPNYSSELNVNALELDDSALYLCASSSGQRLPSSTDTQYFGPGTRLTVL.

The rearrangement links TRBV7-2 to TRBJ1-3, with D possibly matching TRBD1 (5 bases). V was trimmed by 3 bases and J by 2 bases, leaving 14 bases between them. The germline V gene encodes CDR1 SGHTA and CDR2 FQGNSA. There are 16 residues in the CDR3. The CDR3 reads CASSFTAGLPGNTIYF. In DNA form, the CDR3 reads TGTGCCAGCAGCTTTACCGCAGGGTTACCTGGAAACACCATATATTTT.

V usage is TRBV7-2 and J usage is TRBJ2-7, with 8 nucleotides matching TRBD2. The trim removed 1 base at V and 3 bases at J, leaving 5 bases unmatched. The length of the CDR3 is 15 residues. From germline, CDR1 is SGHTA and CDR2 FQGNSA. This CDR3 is CASSLVGLGDYEQYF. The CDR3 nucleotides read TGTGCCAGCAGCTTAGTGGGACTAGGGGACTACGAGCAGTACTTC.

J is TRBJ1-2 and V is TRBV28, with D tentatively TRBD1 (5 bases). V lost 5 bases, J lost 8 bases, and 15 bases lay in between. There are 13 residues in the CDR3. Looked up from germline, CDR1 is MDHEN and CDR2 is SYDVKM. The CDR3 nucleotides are TGTGCCAGCAGTACCGGGACTTTTTCCGGCTACACCTTC. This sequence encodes CASSTGTFSGYTF.

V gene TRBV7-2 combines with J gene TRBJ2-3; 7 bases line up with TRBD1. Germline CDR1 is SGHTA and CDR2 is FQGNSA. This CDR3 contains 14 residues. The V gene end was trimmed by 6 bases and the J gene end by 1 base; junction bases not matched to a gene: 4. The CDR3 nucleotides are TGTGCCAGCAGACCAGGACAGGGCACAGATACGCAGTATTTT. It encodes CASRPGQGTDTQYF.

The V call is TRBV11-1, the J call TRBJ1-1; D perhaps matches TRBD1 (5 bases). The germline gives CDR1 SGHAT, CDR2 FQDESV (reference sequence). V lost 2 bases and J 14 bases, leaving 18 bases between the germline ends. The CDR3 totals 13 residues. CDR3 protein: CASSLLVSQGLFF. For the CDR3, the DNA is TGTGCCAGCAGCTTATTGGTTTCTCAGGGCCTCTTCTTT.